The 12 T cell receptor beta chains presented below share a single source sample, sequenced in a study of monozygotic twins with inflammatory bowel disease. TCRdb reanalyzed the 5' RACE reads and collapses them to one entry per CDR3 protein, without DNA. This sample's table has 440,000 or so distinct CDR3 sequences. Sample: blood. The receptors stem from a human donor with ulcerative colitis or Crohn's disease, or a healthy co-twin of an affected twin (not recorded which).

The chain uses TRBV29-1 and TRBJ2-5; checking the TCRdb D call of TRBD1 is not possible without DNA. The germline V gene encodes CDR1 SQVTM and CDR2 ANQGSEA. There are 11 residues in the CDR3. This CDR3 is CSVGQGETQYF.

The rearrangement uses TRBV7-8 and TRBJ2-3; without DNA, the TCRdb call of TRBD1 cannot be checked. Germline V gives CDR1 SGHVS, CDR2 FQNEAQ. CDR3 length equals 15 residues. The CDR3 protein is CASNTGGQGADTQYF.

The chain carries TRBV4-1 and TRBJ1-1. The CDR3 has 14 residues. Germline CDR1 reads MGHRA; CDR2 reads YSYEKL. The CDR3 sequence: CASSQVVVNTEAFF.

V usage is TRBV7-9 and J usage is TRBJ2-1. Looked up from germline, CDR1 is SEHNR and CDR2 is FQNEAQ (reference sequence). This CDR3 spans 15 amino acids. Here the CDR3 reads CASSSGTYRQNEQFF.

The J gene is TRBJ1-2, the V gene TRBV7-2; TCRdb indicates TRBD1, and absent DNA this call remains unverified. The CDR3 length is 14 residues. In germline, CDR1 is SGHTA, CDR2 FQGNSA. CDR3 amino acids: CASSLDDSNYGYTF. The variable domain in full, with the rest retrieved from reference TRBV7-2 and TRBJ1-2, is GAGVSQSPSNKVTEKGKDVELRCDPISGHTALYWYRQSLGQGLEFLIYFQGNSAPDKSGLPSDRFSAERTGGSVSTLTIQRTQQEDSAVYLCASSLDDSNYGYTFGSGTRLTVV.

This chain's CDR3 is CASTGGQSSYNEQFF. V and J are TRBV5-1 and TRBJ2-1; TCRdb's assignment of TRBD2 cannot be checked, as there is no DNA. Looked up from germline, CDR1 is SGHRS and CDR2 is YFSETQ. The CDR3 is 15 residues long.

This chain connects TRBV7-2 to TRBJ2-1; the TCRdb call, TRBD2, lacks DNA for checking. This CDR3 has 16 residues. Germline CDR1 is SGHTA and CDR2 is FQGNSA. The CDR3 here is CASSLFGAGVSNEQFF. Looking up the rest from reference TRBV7-2 and TRBJ2-1 gives the full variable domain: GAGVSQSPSNKVTEKGKDVELRCDPISGHTALYWYRQSLGQGLEFLIYFQGNSAPDKSGLPSDRFSAERTGGSVSTLTIQRTQQEDSAVYLCASSLFGAGVSNEQFFGPGTRLTVL.

The J gene is TRBJ2-1, the V gene TRBV30; TCRdb selects TRBD1, and the lack of DNA leaves this call unchecked. The CDR3 length is 16 residues. Germline V gene lookup returns CDR1 GTSNPN and CDR2 SVGIG (reference sequence). CDR3 residues: CAWRGTDRGHYNEQFF.

The chain is built from TRBV25-1 and TRBJ2-5; TCRdb reports TRBD2, a call that lacks DNA to check it against. Germline loops: CDR1 MGHDK, CDR2 SYGVNS. This CDR3 spans 12 amino acids. This CDR3 reads CASSIVIGAQYF.

The rearrangement links TRBV6-5 to TRBJ1-2; as DNA is missing, the TRBD1 call by TCRdb cannot be tested. CDR1 MNHEY and CDR2 SVGAGI come from the germline V gene. The CDR3 is 14 residues long. This CDR3 reads CASSYSGQGYGYTF.

The CDR3: CATSDSGQGSDEQYF. The chain joins TRBV24-1 to TRBJ2-7; no DNA is available, so the TRBD1 call from TCRdb remains unchecked. This CDR3 has 15 residues. The germline V gene encodes CDR1 KGHDR and CDR2 SFDVKD.

The rearrangement uses TRBV9 and TRBJ2-2; checking the TCRdb D call of TRBD1 is not possible without DNA. The CDR3 sequence is 13 residues long. Germline loops: CDR1 SGDLS, CDR2 YYNGEE. The CDR3 spells CASSARVTGELFF.